The source of this T cell receptor (beta chain) is a study of blood T cells in healthy people across ages. General study findings and limits: Among long-lived donors, naive CD4+ cells were more numerous and diversity higher than in aged donors.

This clonotype was found a few times. Its antigen is not identified. Germline V gene data show CDR1 as SQVTM and CDR2 as ANQGSEA. Trimming pared 6 bases from V and 1 base from J, leaving 13 bases between. The CDR3 runs 14 residues. Sample-barcoded 5' priming and a J-beta primer mix drove a second PCR of about 7 to 11 cycles. One entry per CDR3 protein, called by TCRdb with MiXCR from the 5' RACE reads. The sample consists of about 1,800,000 distinct CDR3 sequences, roughly 27% of them appearing once. This chain uses TRBV29-1 with TRBJ1-3; no reliable D call. The clonotype comes from a woman in her twenties or thirties in good health. Material: blood. The CDR3 DNA sequence: TGCAGCGTGGTTTCTATCGGGTCTGGAAACACCATATATTTT. Translating gives CSVVSIGSGNTIYF. Complete variable domain (other parts from reference TRBV29-1 and TRBJ1-3): SAVISQKPSRDICQRGTSLTIQCQVDSQVTMMFWYRQQPGQSLTLIATANQGSEATYESGFVIDKFPISRPNLTFSTLTVSNMSPEDSSIYLCSVVSIGSGNTIYFGEGSWLTVV.